The next 3 T cell receptor beta chains were all read from a single sample in a study of cytomegalovirus exposure and HLA in healthy donors. PCR involved 60 Vbeta and 13 Jbeta primers. Measured with immunoSEQ multiplex PCR; TCRdb has only the in-frame clones, and not every one. The table shows under 250,000 clones, with approximately 83% occurring only once. Specimen: PBMCs. Receptors were obtained from a woman aged 50 to 60 in good health and CMV-seropositive.

J is TRBJ1-1 and V is TRBV7-8; TRBD1 agrees at 7 bases. The germline V gene has CDR1 SGHVS and CDR2 FQNEAQ. This CDR3 has 16 residues. The J segment lost 4 bases and the V segment lost 6 bases, leaving 14 bases of the junction unmatched. CDR3 amino acids: CASSATGVPVGTEAFF. The CDR3 region has the DNA TGTGCCAGCAGTGCCACAGGGGTACCGGTTGGCACTGAAGCTTTCTTT.

V and J are TRBV28 and TRBJ1-4; D is perhaps TRBD1 (6 bases). V lost 5 bases and J lost 8, with 18 bases in between. The CDR3 sequence is 15 residues long. CDR1 is MDHEN, CDR2 SYDVKM, per germline. This CDR3 reads CASSTTQGPREKLFF. The CDR3 DNA reads as TGTGCCAGCAGTACGACACAGGGCCCCCGGGAAAAACTGTTTTTT.

The gene calls are TRBV7-2 and TRBJ2-5; 8 bases match TRBD2. Germline CDR1 and CDR2: SGHTA and FQGNSA. The trim removed 1 base at V and 4 bases at J, leaving 8 bases unmatched. CDR3 length equals 16 residues. CDR3 sequence reads: CASSLVSGGQGETQYF. DNA of the CDR3: TGTGCCAGCAGCTTAGTCTCGGGGGGGCAGGGAGAGACCCAGTACTTC.